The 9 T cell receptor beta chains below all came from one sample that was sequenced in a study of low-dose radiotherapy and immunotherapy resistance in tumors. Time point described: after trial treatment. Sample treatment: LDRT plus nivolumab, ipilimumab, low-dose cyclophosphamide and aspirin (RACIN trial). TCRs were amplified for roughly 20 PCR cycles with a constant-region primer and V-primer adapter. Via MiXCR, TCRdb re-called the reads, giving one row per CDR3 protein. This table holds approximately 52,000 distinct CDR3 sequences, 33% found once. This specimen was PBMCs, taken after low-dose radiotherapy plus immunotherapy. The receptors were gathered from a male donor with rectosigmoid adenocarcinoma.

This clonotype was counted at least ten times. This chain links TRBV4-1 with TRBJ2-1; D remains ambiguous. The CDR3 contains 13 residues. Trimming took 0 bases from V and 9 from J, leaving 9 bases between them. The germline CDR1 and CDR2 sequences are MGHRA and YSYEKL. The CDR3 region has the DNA TGCGCCAGCAGCCAAGAGGAGTTGCTTGAGCAGTTCTTC. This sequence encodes CASSQEELLEQFF.

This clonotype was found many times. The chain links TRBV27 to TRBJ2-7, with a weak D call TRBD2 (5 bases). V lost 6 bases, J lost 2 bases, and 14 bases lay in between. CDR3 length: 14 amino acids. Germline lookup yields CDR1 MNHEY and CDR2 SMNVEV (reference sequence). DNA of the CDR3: TGTGCCAGCAGATCCTGGGCGGGTGCCTACGAGCAGTACTTC. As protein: CASRSWAGAYEQYF.

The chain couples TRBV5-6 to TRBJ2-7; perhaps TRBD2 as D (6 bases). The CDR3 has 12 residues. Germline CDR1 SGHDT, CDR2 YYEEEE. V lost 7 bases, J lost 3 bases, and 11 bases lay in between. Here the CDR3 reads CASHRESYEQYF. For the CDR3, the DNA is TGTGCCAGCCACCGGGAGAGCTACGAGCAGTACTTC.

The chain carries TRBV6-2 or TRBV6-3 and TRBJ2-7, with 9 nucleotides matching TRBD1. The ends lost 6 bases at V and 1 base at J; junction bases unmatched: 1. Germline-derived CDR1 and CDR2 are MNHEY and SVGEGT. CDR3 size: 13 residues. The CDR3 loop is CASRQGASYEQYF. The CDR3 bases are TGTGCCAGCAGACAGGGGGCATCCTACGAGCAGTACTTC.

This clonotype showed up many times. Written as DNA, the CDR3 is TGCGCCAGCAGCTTGGAGCCCTCCACGTCCACAGATACGCAGTATTTT. Translation: CASSLEPSTSTDTQYF. This chain links TRBV5-1 with TRBJ2-3; D gene ambiguous. The V end was cut by 0 bases, the J end by 2 bases, with 13 bases between. Germline lookup yields CDR1 SGHRS and CDR2 YFSETQ. The CDR3 is 16 residues long.

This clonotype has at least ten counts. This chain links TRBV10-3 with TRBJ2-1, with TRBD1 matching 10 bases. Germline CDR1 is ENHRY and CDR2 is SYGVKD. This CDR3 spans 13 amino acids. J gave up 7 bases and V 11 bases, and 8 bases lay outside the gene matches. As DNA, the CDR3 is TGTGCCGTGTCGGACAGGGGGGGGAATGAGCAGTTCTTC. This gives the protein CAVSDRGGNEQFF.

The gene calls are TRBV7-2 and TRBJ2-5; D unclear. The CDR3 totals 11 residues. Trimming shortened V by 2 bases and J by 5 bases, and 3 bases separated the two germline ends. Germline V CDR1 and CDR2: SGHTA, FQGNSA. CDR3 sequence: CASSLLETQYF. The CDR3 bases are TGTGCCAGCAGCTTATTGGAGACCCAGTACTTC.

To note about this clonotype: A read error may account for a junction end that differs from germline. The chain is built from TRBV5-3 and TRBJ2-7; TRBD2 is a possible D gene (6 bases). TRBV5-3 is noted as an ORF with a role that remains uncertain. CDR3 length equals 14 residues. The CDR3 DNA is TGCGCCAGCAGCTTGAGTAGCGGACACTACGAGCAGTACTTC. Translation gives CASSLSSGHYEQYF.

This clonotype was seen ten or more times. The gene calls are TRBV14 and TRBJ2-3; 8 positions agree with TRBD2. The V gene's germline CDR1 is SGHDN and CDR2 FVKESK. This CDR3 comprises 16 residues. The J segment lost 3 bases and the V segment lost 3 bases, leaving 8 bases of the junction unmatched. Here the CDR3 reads CASSHQAGVRTDTQYF. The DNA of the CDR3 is TGTGCCAGCAGCCATCAAGCGGGAGTTCGGACAGATACGCAGTATTTT.